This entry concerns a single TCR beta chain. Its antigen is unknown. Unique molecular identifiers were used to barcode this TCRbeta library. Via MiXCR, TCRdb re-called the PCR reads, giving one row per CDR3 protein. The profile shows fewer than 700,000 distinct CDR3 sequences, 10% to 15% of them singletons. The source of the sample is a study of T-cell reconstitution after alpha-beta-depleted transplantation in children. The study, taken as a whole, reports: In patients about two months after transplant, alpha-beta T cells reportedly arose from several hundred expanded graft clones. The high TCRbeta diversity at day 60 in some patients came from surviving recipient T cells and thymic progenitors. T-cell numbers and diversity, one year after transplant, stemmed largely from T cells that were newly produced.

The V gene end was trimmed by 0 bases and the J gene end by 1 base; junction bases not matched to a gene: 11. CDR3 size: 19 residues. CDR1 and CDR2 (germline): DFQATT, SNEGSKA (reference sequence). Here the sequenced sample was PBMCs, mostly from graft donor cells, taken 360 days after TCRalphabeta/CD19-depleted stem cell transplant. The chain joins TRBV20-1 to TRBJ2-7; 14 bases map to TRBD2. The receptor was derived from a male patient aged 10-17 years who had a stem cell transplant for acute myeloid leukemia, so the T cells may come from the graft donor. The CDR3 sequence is CSARDRLGLAGGASYEQYF. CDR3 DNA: TGCAGTGCTAGAGACCGGCTTGGACTAGCGGGAGGAGCTTCCTACGAGCAGTACTTC.